This T cell receptor (beta chain) is drawn from a study of identical twins (dated by TCRdb to 2016 to 2018). For the study in its entirety: To test whether fetal clonotypes persist, the study used deep sequencing on TCR alpha and beta repertoires from monozygotic twins, unrelated adults of various ages, and cord blood. Replicate twin experiments were performed at different times using different library preparation protocols to rule out contamination. Beyond this particular receptor, the publication reports: Compared with coincidental sharing between unrelated individuals, an excess of low generation-probability sequences was observed among out-of-frame TCR alpha sequences shared between twins. Zero-insertion analyses could be partly confounded by invariant T cells such as MAIT and iNKT, though diverse VJ usage argued against such confounding for most clonotypes. Abundant cord blood beta clonotypes carried fewer insertions; young adult naive repertoires showed a weaker similar trend, while memory repertoires showed none. In monozygotic twins, out-of-frame TCR alpha sharing was systematically underestimated by recombination models, although the models agreed with sharing between unrelated individuals. Because the same donors could not be followed over many years, the conclusions depended on cross-sectional statistical analysis. Excess twin sharing in beta out-of-frame sequences was weaker because fewer shared sequences lowered the signal-to-noise ratio.

Libraries were built with 5' RACE. These reads were obtained on an Illumina HiSeq 2000. Template switching added a universal primer binding site, and the final cDNA carried a unique molecular identifier that allowed TCR cDNA molecules to be counted accurately. First-strand cDNA for TCR alpha and beta chains was synthesized from specific primers in the conserved constant-segment region. Each cDNA library was double barcoded, with a SMART-Mk sample barcode plus Illumina barcodes, to control for contamination. Two successive PCR steps introduced TruSeq adapter sequences along with Illumina sample barcodes. Sequencing of the TCR alpha and beta cDNA libraries was done on the Illumina HiSeq platform using custom primers. Per the original workflow: MiGEC was used to process raw reads and extract unique molecular identifiers, and MiXCR was used to find CDR3 positions. Recombination models were inferred per individual with the repgenHMM and IGoR tools using an EM algorithm. The tcR package in R was used for shared clonotype analysis, with sharing normalized by the product of cloneset sizes. Out-of-frame nonproductive sequences were analyzed to study raw recombination free of thymic and clonal selection effects. The public reads were reanalyzed by TCRdb: fastp trimming at Q25, MiXCR alignment, in-frame beta chains only. Every entry covers one CDR3 protein and lists the most common genes and DNA from its rows. It is TCRdb's table, rather than the study itself, that gives the V and J calls and clone size. Here the sample has 250,000 or so distinct CDR3 sequences; 10% to 15% occur a single time. Jointly, the top ten make up roughly 4.2% of the sample.

All donors were healthy Caucasians. The twin cohort comprised three pairs of female monozygotic twins, all aged about 18 to 30 years. Miltenyi CD45RO+ enrichment and human naive T-cell isolation kits were used to isolate memory (CD45RO+) and naive T cells from PBMC. In the germline V gene (reference sequence), CDR1 corresponds to SGHKS and CDR2 to YYEKEE. The CDR3 measures 15 amino acids from cysteine to phenylalanine. Just CDR3 DNA is preserved here, 45 bases in frame from base 1. The trim is 0 bases for V and 5 bases for J, with a gap of 12 bases between the germline ends. This clonotype has just a few counts. Its antigen is still unknown. No base quality values were provided; no much bigger clone lies one nucleotide off. This same sample was also part of a study on yellow fever vaccine responses in identical twins. From that second study: According to the authors, in identical twins the way T cells responded to vaccination appeared partly convergent and partly personalized. In the study, vaccine-responding T cell clones were precisely tracked in identical twins.

The TCR originated in a woman between 18 and 29 years old in good health. The chain couples TRBV5-5 to TRBJ2-1, and TRBD1 may be the D gene, going by 6 matching bases. The sample taken for sequencing was memory (CD45RO+) T cells sorted from blood. According to the study, the label for this sample's cell subset or site signals: CD45RO+ enriched T cells. The nucleotide sequence is given as TGTGCCAGCAGCTTGGGCGACAGGATGAACAATGAGCAGTTCTTC. Its protein product is CASSLGDRMNNEQFF.